These 21 T cell receptor beta chains originate from one sample sequenced in a study of blood T cell repertoires in COVID-19. Here immunoSEQ multiplex PCR was the method, and the copy in TCRdb shows in-frame clones only, minus some. The sample carries approximately 220,000 clones, around nine tenths recorded once. The sequencing input was peripheral blood. Receptors originate from a man aged 55 to 69 who had recovered from COVID-19.

The V call is TRBV2, the J call TRBJ1-1; D is uncertain. V was clipped by 4 bases and J by 4 bases, with 16 bases between them. From germline, CDR1 is SNHLY and CDR2 FYNNEI. CDR3 length: 15 residues. In DNA form, the CDR3 reads TGTGCCAGCAGTGTTTACAGCCAACCGAGCACTGAAGCTTTCTTT. Protein sequence: CASSVYSQPSTEAFF.

The V call is TRBV10-2, the J call TRBJ2-1; TRBD2 agrees at 9 bases. V lost 4 bases to trimming and J lost 0 bases; unmatched junction nucleotides: 1. CDR1 and CDR2 (germline): WSHSY, SAAADI. The CDR3 length is 15 residues. CDR3 in amino acids: CASSGSGSSYNEQFF. The CDR3 DNA follows: TGCGCCAGCAGTGGTAGCGGGAGCTCCTACAATGAGCAGTTCTTC.

This clone was counted between two and nine times. The chain has TRBV5-1 and TRBJ1-5, with 8 positions matching TRBD1. Trimming took 4 bases from V and 6 from J; bases not matched to a gene: 9. The length of the CDR3 is 15 residues. Germline CDR1 is SGHRS and CDR2 is YFSETQ. CDR3 amino acids: CASSATGEKGQPQHF. Here the CDR3 DNA reads TGCGCCAGCAGCGCGACAGGGGAAAAGGGTCAGCCCCAGCATTTT.

The chain employs TRBV28 and TRBJ2-1; D unclear. The V gene's germline CDR1 is MDHEN and CDR2 SYDVKM. V was trimmed by 4 bases and J by 4 bases, leaving 11 bases between them. CDR3 length: 14 amino acids. The CDR3 DNA sequence: TGTGCCAGCAGTTCCCCGACTGGTTACAATGAGCAGTTCTTC. Its translation: CASSSPTGYNEQFF.

This sequence joins TRBV11-2 and TRBJ2-1, with a tentative D call TRBD2 (6 bases). CDR3 length: 14 amino acids. V lost 1 base and J lost 5, with 9 bases in between. Germline CDR1 SGHAT, CDR2 FQNNGV. CDR3 region: CASSLGGGNNEQFF. Written as DNA, the CDR3 is TGTGCCAGCAGCTTAGGGGGAGGAAACAATGAGCAGTTCTTC.

The chain combines TRBV6-2 or TRBV6-3 with TRBJ1-5; TRBD1 might be the D (5 bases). The germline CDR1 and CDR2 sequences are MNHEY and SVGEGT. CDR3 length: 15 residues. V was cut by 0 bases and J by 3 bases, with 9 bases left in between. CDR3 sequence reads: CASSYSRGSNQPQHF. Written as DNA, the CDR3 is TGTGCCAGCAGTTACTCGCGGGGGTCCAATCAGCCCCAGCATTTT.

The chain carries TRBV5-1 and TRBJ2-2, with D possibly matching TRBD1 (6 bases). Deletions cut 1 base from V and 4 bases from J, with 17 bases between. Germline V gives CDR1 SGHRS, CDR2 YFSETQ. The CDR3 length is 17 residues. CDR3 DNA: TGCGCCAGCAGCTTGTTGGCCCCACAGGGTGGCACCGGGGAGCTGTTTTTT. Translating gives CASSLLAPQGGTGELFF.

J is TRBJ2-3 and V is TRBV7-3, with TRBD2 identical over 16 bases. V trimming: 4 bases; J trimming: 0 bases; junction bases outside the gene matches: 13. CDR3 length: 21 amino acids. Germline values: CDR1 SGHTA, CDR2 FQGTGA. This CDR3 reads CASSSGTSGGAGTTSTDTQYF. CDR3 nucleotide sequence: TGTGCCAGCAGCTCTGGGACTAGCGGGGGGGCTGGAACCACTAGCACAGATACGCAGTATTTT. Variable domain in full (rest from reference TRBV7-3 and TRBJ2-3): GAGVSQTPSNKVTEKGKYVELRCDPISGHTALYWYRQSLGQGPEFLIYFQGTGAADDSGLPNDRFFAVRPEGSVSTLKIQRTERGDSAVYLCASSSGTSGGAGTTSTDTQYFGPGTRLTVL.

The CDR3 coding sequence is TGTGCCAGCAGTTACACTAGACCCCGGGCGGGGGAAAAACTGTTTTTT. Amino acids: CASSYTRPRAGEKLFF. The genes are TRBV6-5 and TRBJ1-4; D not resolved. Germline loops: CDR1 MNHEY, CDR2 SVGAGI. The V end lost 2 bases, the J end lost 8 bases, and 18 bases lay between the germline ends. This CDR3 is built from 16 residues.

V and J are TRBV19 and TRBJ1-3; a weak D match, TRBD1 (6 bases). V dropped 4 bases and J dropped 0 bases, with 16 bases sitting between them. Looked up from germline, CDR1 is LNHDA and CDR2 is SQIVND (reference sequence). CDR3 length equals 17 residues. The chain's CDR3 is CASSTAGVRSSGNTIYF. The CDR3 DNA reads TGTGCCAGTAGTACTGCAGGGGTCAGGAGCTCTGGAAACACCATATATTTT. The variable domain in full, completed from reference TRBV19 and TRBJ1-3, reads DGGITQSPKYLFRKEGQNVTLSCEQNLNHDAMYWYRQDPGQGLRLIYYSQIVNDFQKGDIAEGYSVSREKKESFPLTVTSAQKNPTAFYLCASSTAGVRSSGNTIYFGEGSWLTVV.

The chain employs TRBV6-1 and TRBJ1-2, with D possibly matching TRBD1 (6 bases). From germline, CDR1 is MNHNS and CDR2 SASEGT. The V end was cut by 2 bases, the J end by 2 bases, with 12 bases between. This CDR3 comprises 15 residues. The CDR3 coding sequence is TGTGCCAGCAGTGAAAGACAGGCGCTAAACTATGGCTACACCTTC. Its protein is CASSERQALNYGYTF.

The chain links TRBV30 to TRBJ2-5; possible D gene TRBD2, 5 bases. The CDR3 is 11 amino acids. Per germline, CDR1 GTSNPN and CDR2 SVGIG (reference sequence). Trimming cost V 7 bases and J 5 bases, with 11 bases left between them. The CDR3 protein is CASQWEETQYF. The CDR3 DNA sequence: TGTGCCTCCCAGTGGGAGGAGACCCAGTACTTC.

This rearrangement joins TRBV11-2 to TRBJ1-2, with 11 positions matching TRBD1. Germline V gives CDR1 SGHAT, CDR2 FQNNGV. This CDR3 has 14 amino acids. The V and J ends lost 5 bases and 7 bases, in that order; junction bases with no gene match: 6. In DNA, the CDR3 is TGTGCCAGCAGCAGATATGGGACAGGGGGTGGCTACACCTTC. Amino acids: CASSRYGTGGGYTF.

The chain joins TRBV6-5 to TRBJ1-2, with D maybe TRBD1 (5 bases). This CDR3 has 13 residues. The V end lost 5 bases, the J end lost 8 bases, and 15 bases lay between the germline ends. The germline gives CDR1 MNHEY, CDR2 SVGAGI. The CDR3 is CASSRGAFPGYTF. The CDR3 coding sequence is TGTGCCAGCAGTAGGGGCGCATTCCCCGGCTACACCTTC.

This chain links TRBV3-1 (or the pseudogene TRBV3-2) with TRBJ2-1; 8 bases align to TRBD2. Trimming at V came to 0 bases and at J to 0 bases, leaving 4 bases not matched to a gene. Per the germline V gene, CDR1 is LGHDT and CDR2 is YNNKEL (reference sequence). This CDR3 is built from 17 residues. DNA of the CDR3: TGTGCCAGCAGCCAAGATCCGAGCGGGAGCTCCTACAATGAGCAGTTCTTC. This sequence encodes CASSQDPSGSSYNEQFF.

The V call is TRBV10-3, the J call TRBJ1-4; 7 nucleotides align to TRBD1. Per the germline V gene, CDR1 is ENHRY and CDR2 is SYGVKD. V shed 1 base, J shed 8 bases, and the junction held 7 bases outside the gene matches. CDR3 size: 15 residues. The CDR3 is CAISEFTGTEEKLFF. The CDR3 coding sequence is TGTGCCATCAGTGAGTTTACCGGGACAGAGGAAAAACTGTTTTTT.

This clone was counted once. This chain connects TRBV19 to TRBJ1-1; D is perhaps TRBD1 (5 bases). V lost 5 bases and J lost 4, with 17 bases in between. The CDR3 length is 15 residues. CDR1 and CDR2 (germline): LNHDA, SQIVND (reference sequence). The DNA of the CDR3 is TGTGCCAGTAGTCCCCTACCGGCAGGGCTCACTGAAGCTTTCTTT. Protein product: CASSPLPAGLTEAFF.

The chain has TRBV2 and TRBJ1-4, with unresolved D. The CDR3 consists of 14 residues. V dropped 3 bases and J dropped 5 bases, with 10 bases sitting between them. CDR1 SNHLY and CDR2 FYNNEI come from the germline V gene. The CDR3 bases are TGTGCCAGCAGTGAGAGGGTCCCCAATGAAAAACTGTTTTTT. Its protein is CASSERVPNEKLFF.

The chain couples TRBV30 to TRBJ1-5; no definite D call. There are 16 residues in the CDR3. Trimming took 0 bases from V and 0 from J, leaving 12 bases between them. Germline CDR1 GTSNPN, CDR2 SVGIG (reference sequence). The CDR3 coding sequence is TGTGCCTGGAGTGTACCGGGATCCAATAGCAATCAGCCCCAGCATTTT. Translated, it gives CAWSVPGSNSNQPQHF.

CDR3 protein: CASSGTGVYEQYF. For the CDR3, the DNA is TGTGCCAGCTCCGGGACAGGGGTCTACGAGCAGTACTTC. The chain carries TRBV21-1 and TRBJ2-7; the DNA was not used to check the table's D call, TRBD1. TRBV21-1 counts as a pseudogene. This CDR3 spans 13 amino acids.

The V call is TRBV30, the J call TRBJ1-1; no firm D call. Germline V lookup: CDR1 GTSNPN, CDR2 SVGIG (reference sequence). CDR3 length: 12 amino acids. V was pared by 0 bases and J by 13 bases, with 15 bases between. CDR3 region: CAWSVVLQLVFF. The CDR3 region has the DNA TGTGCCTGGAGTGTTGTCCTCCAACTGGTTTTCTTT.